This TCR beta chain was found in a study of cytomegalovirus exposure and HLA in healthy donors. Study conclusions and caveats: V segments that were indistinguishable, TRBV6-2 and TRBV6-3 among them, were omitted from analysis.

This CDR3 contains 15 residues. The germline V gene has CDR1 SGHKS and CDR2 YYEKEE (reference sequence). Trimming stripped 2 bases from V and 0 bases from J, with 9 bases between. This clone came up a few times. Its antigen is not known. Primers: 60 Vbeta forward and 13 Jbeta reverse. This table comes from immunoSEQ multiplex PCR, and its TCRdb copy is limited to in-frame clones, with some not included. The repertoire holds some 170,000 clones, with approximately 72% as singletons. The sequence came from a human donor in good health. This rearrangement joins TRBV5-5 to TRBJ2-1; D is uncertain. Sample: PBMCs. Here the CDR3 DNA reads TGTGCCAGCAGCTTAGCCCCAAGCTCCTACAATGAGCAGTTCTTC. It encodes CASSLAPSSYNEQFF.